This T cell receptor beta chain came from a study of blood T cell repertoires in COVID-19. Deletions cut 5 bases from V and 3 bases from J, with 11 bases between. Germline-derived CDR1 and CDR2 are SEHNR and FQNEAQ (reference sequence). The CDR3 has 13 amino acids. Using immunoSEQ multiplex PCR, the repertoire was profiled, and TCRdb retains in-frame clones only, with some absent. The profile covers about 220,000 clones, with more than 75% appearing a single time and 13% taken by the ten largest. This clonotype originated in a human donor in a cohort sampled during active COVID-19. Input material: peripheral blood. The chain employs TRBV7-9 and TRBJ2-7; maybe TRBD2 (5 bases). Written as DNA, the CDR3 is TGTGCCAGCAGCGAGGGTCCAGGCTACGAGCAGTACTTC. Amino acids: CASSEGPGYEQYF.